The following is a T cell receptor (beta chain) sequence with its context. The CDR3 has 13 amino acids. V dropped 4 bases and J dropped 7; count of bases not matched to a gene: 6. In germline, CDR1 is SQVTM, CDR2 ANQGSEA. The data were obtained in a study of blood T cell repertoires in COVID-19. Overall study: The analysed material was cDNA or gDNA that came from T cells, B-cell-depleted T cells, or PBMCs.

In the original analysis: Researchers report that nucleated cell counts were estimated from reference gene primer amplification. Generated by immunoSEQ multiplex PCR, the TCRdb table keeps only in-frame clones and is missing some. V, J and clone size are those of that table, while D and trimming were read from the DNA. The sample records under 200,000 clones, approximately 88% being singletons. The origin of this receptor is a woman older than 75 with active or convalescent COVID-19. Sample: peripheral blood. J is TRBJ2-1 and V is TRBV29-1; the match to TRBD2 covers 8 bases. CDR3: CSVVGTRGNEQFF. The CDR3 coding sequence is TGCAGCGTTGTTGGGACTAGAGGTAATGAGCAGTTCTTC.